The 21 T cell receptor beta chains reported below all come from one sample, sequenced in a study of human T cells and chemical hapten exposure. TCRdb redid the calling of the RACE reads with MiXCR, one entry per CDR3 protein. Here the sample spans under 450,000 distinct CDR3 sequences, approximately 5% being singletons. This sample's time point: patch test 1, 2 weeks after DPC sensitization. Described treatment: therapeutic diphenylcyclopropenone sensitization with weekly scalp DPC. The sample consisted of whole blood, taken in connection with sensitization to the hapten diphenylcyclopropenone (DPC). The receptors come from a woman aged 50 to 60 with alopecia areata. Some clones in this sample may be carry-over from other donors' samples.

This clonotype was detected only a few times. The chain is built from TRBV12-3 or TRBV12-4 and TRBJ2-7; D may correspond to TRBD1 or TRBD2 (5 bases each). This CDR3 spans 14 amino acids. V lost 7 bases, J lost 0 bases, and 13 bases lay in between. DNA for the CDR3: TGTGCCAGCACCGAGGGGAAACCCTCCTACGAGCAGTACTTC. This gives the protein CASTEGKPSYEQYF.

The chain carries TRBV15 and TRBJ1-5; no firm D call. CDR3 size: 15 residues. The germline V and J ends were trimmed by 0 bases and 6 bases, with 12 bases remaining between them. Germline lookup yields CDR1 LNHNV and CDR2 YYDKDF (reference sequence). The CDR3 loop reads CATSRDKGGSQPQHF. The CDR3 DNA reads TGTGCCACCAGCAGAGATAAAGGAGGAAGTCAGCCCCAGCATTTT.

At least ten counts were recorded for this clonotype. The CDR3 reads CASSQVAGGLQDTQYF. The CDR3 nucleotides read TGTGCCAGCAGCCAAGTGGCGGGAGGGCTTCAAGATACGCAGTATTTT. The chain couples TRBV14 to TRBJ2-3; 9 nucleotides line up with TRBD2. The germline V gene encodes CDR1 SGHDN and CDR2 FVKESK. The V and J ends lost 1 base and 5 bases, in that order; junction bases with no gene match: 7. The CDR3 runs to 16 residues. The variable domain in full, completed from reference TRBV14 and TRBJ2-3, reads EAGVTQFPSHSVIEKGQTVTLRCDPISGHDNLYWYRRVMGKEIKFLLHFVKESKQDESGMPNNRFLAERTGGTYSTLKVQPAELEDSGVYFCASSQVAGGLQDTQYFGPGTRLTVL.

This clonotype was seen more than once but under ten times. The rearrangement links TRBV10-2 to TRBJ2-3; tentative D call: TRBD2 (5 bases). Germline V gene lookup returns CDR1 WSHSY and CDR2 SAAADI. The CDR3 has 18 amino acids. Trimming left V 4 bases short and J 0 bases short, with 20 bases between. DNA for the CDR3: TGCGCCAGCAGTGGGCTGGGAGTCCAATCGTCTAGCACAGATACGCAGTATTTT. Translating gives CASSGLGVQSSSTDTQYF.

This clonotype was seen a few times. The chain joins TRBV6-2 or TRBV6-3 to TRBJ1-1; D perhaps matches TRBD1 (5 bases). The CDR3 sequence is 14 residues long. Germline CDR1 MNHEY, CDR2 SVGEGT. The germline V and J ends were trimmed by 6 bases and 4 bases, with 15 bases remaining between them. CDR3 in DNA: TGTGCCAGCAGCCTTCCTGGGGGAAGCACTGAAGCTTTCTTT. Protein product: CASSLPGGSTEAFF.

Concerning this clonotype: A single base separates this from a much larger clone, so it may be a read error. The chain is built from TRBV4-2 and TRBJ2-1; D is undetermined. The germline gives CDR1 LGHNA, CDR2 YNFKEQ. The CDR3 length is 13 residues. With 1 base removed from V and 6 bases from J, the gap between germline ends came to 7 bases. CDR3 residues: CASSQGESNEQFF. The CDR3 region has the DNA TGTGCCAGCAGCCAAGGAGAATCCAATGAGCAGTTCTTC.

This clonotype was picked up many times. V gene TRBV19 combines with J gene TRBJ2-1; 7 bases are a match to TRBD2. Germline assignment: CDR1 LNHDA and CDR2 SQIVND (reference sequence). V gave up 2 bases and J gave up 4 bases; unmatched junction bases: 2. CDR3 length equals 14 residues. CDR3 sequence (DNA): TGTGCCAGTAGTATAAGCGGGGTGTACAATGAGCAGTTCTTC. Encoded protein: CASSISGVYNEQFF.

The table lists this clonotype with many counts. The CDR3 DNA reads TGTGCCAGCAGCGTAGTGGGGGCCACTGAAGCTTTCTTT. Protein: CASSVVGATEAFF. This rearrangement joins TRBV9 to TRBJ1-1; TRBD1 might be the D (6 bases). The length of the CDR3 is 13 residues. The germline V gene has CDR1 SGDLS and CDR2 YYNGEE. V lost 0 bases and J lost 4, with 7 bases in between. Combining the CDR3 with reference TRBV9 and TRBJ1-1 gives the whole variable domain DSGVTQTPKHLITATGQRVTLRCSPRSGDLSVYWYQQSLDQGLQFLIQYYNGEERAKGNILERFSAQQFPDLHSELNLSSLELGDSALYFCASSVVGATEAFFGQGTRLTVV.

At least ten counts were recorded for this clonotype. V usage is TRBV12-3 or TRBV12-4 and J usage is TRBJ2-1; D possibly corresponds to TRBD2 (5 bases). V shed 5 bases and J shed 6 bases, with 11 bases lying between them. The CDR3 totals 13 residues. The CDR3 loop reads CASSPGSPNEQFF. In DNA form, the CDR3 reads TGTGCCAGCAGTCCGGGATCACCCAATGAGCAGTTCTTC.

This clonotype was found many times. The chain links TRBV24-1 to TRBJ2-5; TRBD2 matches at 12 bases. The J segment lost 5 bases and the V segment lost 10 bases, leaving 10 bases of the junction unmatched. CDR1 and CDR2 from the germline V gene are KGHDR and SFDVKD. CDR3 length: 15 residues. The CDR3 DNA is TGTGCCACGGGACAGACTAGCGGGAGTTTGGAGACCCAGTACTTC. Its protein is CATGQTSGSLETQYF.

This clonotype was recorded a few times. The J gene is TRBJ1-2, the V gene TRBV30; tentative D call: TRBD1 (5 bases). Germline V gene data show CDR1 as GTSNPN and CDR2 as SVGIG (reference sequence). The length of the CDR3 is 14 residues. The germline V and J ends were trimmed by 2 bases and 1 base, with 11 bases remaining between them. CDR3 bases: TGTGCCTGGAGTCCCCCACAGGATAACTATGGCTACACCTTC. It specifies CAWSPPQDNYGYTF.

There are many counts of this clonotype. J is TRBJ1-1 and V is TRBV29-1; D call uncertain. The CDR3 runs 13 residues. The V and J ends lost 4 bases and 0 bases respectively, with 9 bases between them. CDR1 is SQVTM, CDR2 ANQGSEA, per germline. The CDR3 region is CSVAATLNTEAFF. The CDR3 DNA reads as TGCAGCGTTGCGGCTACCTTGAACACTGAAGCTTTCTTT. Variable domain in full (rest from reference TRBV29-1 and TRBJ1-1): SAVISQKPSRDICQRGTSLTIQCQVDSQVTMMFWYRQQPGQSLTLIATANQGSEATYESGFVIDKFPISRPNLTFSTLTVSNMSPEDSSIYLCSVAATLNTEAFFGQGTRLTVV.

At least ten counts were recorded for this clonotype. The rearrangement links TRBV20-1 to TRBJ2-2; D unclear. This CDR3 region has 13 residues. Germline assignment: CDR1 DFQATT and CDR2 SNEGSKA (reference sequence). The V end lost 5 bases, the J end lost 2 bases, and 9 bases lay between the germline ends. In DNA form, the CDR3 reads TGCAGTGCTCCCTTCCCCAACACCGGGGAGCTGTTTTTT. Translating gives CSAPFPNTGELFF.

This clonotype was seen at least ten times. The V and J genes are TRBV2 and TRBJ2-2; D gene ambiguous. Trimming left V 7 bases short and J 2 bases short, with 5 bases between. The germline CDR1 and CDR2 sequences are SNHLY and FYNNEI. This CDR3 contains 12 residues. This chain's CDR3 is CASTINTGELFF. CDR3 in DNA: TGTGCCAGCACCATTAACACCGGGGAGCTGTTTTTT.

V usage is TRBV5-1 and J usage is TRBJ2-7, with D hard to call. The V end lost 4 bases, the J end lost 3 bases, and 8 bases lay between the germline ends. The CDR3 sequence is 12 residues long. Germline lookup yields CDR1 SGHRS and CDR2 YFSETQ. CDR3 protein: CASSPSFYEQYF. Here the CDR3 DNA reads TGCGCCAGCAGCCCTTCCTTCTACGAGCAGTACTTC.

The sample holds a few counts of this clonotype. The chain combines TRBV7-3 with TRBJ1-6; D ambiguous. Looked up from germline, CDR1 is SGHTA and CDR2 is FQGTGA. The ends were cut back, 4 bases at V and 7 bases at J, with 11 bases in the middle. There are 14 residues in the CDR3. CDR3 coding DNA: TGTGCCAGCAGCTCCGGTGGAGGAAATTCACCCCTCCACTTT. Protein sequence: CASSSGGGNSPLHF.

Only a few counts were recorded for this clonotype. DNA of the CDR3: TGTGCCAGCCTGACCACAGGGATTAATTCACCCCTCCACTTT. Protein product: CASLTTGINSPLHF. This sequence joins TRBV6-1 and TRBJ1-6, with D possibly matching TRBD1 (6 bases). The length of the CDR3 is 14 residues. The V gene lost 8 bases and the J gene lost 6 bases, with 14 bases spanning the gap. From germline, CDR1 is MNHNS and CDR2 SASEGT.

At least ten counts were recorded for this clonotype. This chain uses TRBV28 with TRBJ1-2; D is undetermined. V lost 6 bases and J 2 bases, leaving 10 bases between the germline ends. Germline V gene data show CDR1 as MDHEN and CDR2 as SYDVKM. CDR3 size: 13 residues. Here the CDR3 DNA reads TGTGCCAGCAGATCGACGGGCAACTATGGCTACACCTTC. Translation gives CASRSTGNYGYTF.

In this sample, this clonotype turned up many times. The rearrangement joins TRBV18 to TRBJ1-4; D remains unclear. This CDR3 comprises 12 residues. V was pared by 0 bases and J by 7 bases, with 3 bases between. Germline loops: CDR1 KGHSH, CDR2 LQKENI. CDR3 nucleotides: TGTGCCAGCTCACCACCTGGTGAAAAACTGTTTTTT. Amino acid sequence: CASSPPGEKLFF.

This clonotype was detected only a few times. The genes are TRBV9 and TRBJ2-2; D may be TRBD1 (6 bases). Germline CDR1 reads SGDLS; CDR2 reads YYNGEE. Trimming cost V 5 bases and J 4 bases, with 15 bases left between them. The CDR3 has 15 amino acids. The CDR3 protein is CASSIGQRSTGELFF. DNA of the CDR3: TGTGCCAGCAGTATCGGACAGCGAAGCACCGGGGAGCTGTTTTTT.

This clonotype has a count of ten or more. The J gene is TRBJ2-1, the V gene TRBV5-1; 9 bases are shared with TRBD1. Trimming removed 5 bases from V and 3 bases from J; junction bases left unmatched: 6. The germline CDR1 and CDR2 sequences are SGHRS and YFSETQ. The CDR3 extends over 15 amino acids. This chain's CDR3 is CASSSPGQGYNEQFF. The DNA for the CDR3 is TGCGCCAGCAGTTCCCCGGGACAGGGCTACAATGAGCAGTTCTTC.